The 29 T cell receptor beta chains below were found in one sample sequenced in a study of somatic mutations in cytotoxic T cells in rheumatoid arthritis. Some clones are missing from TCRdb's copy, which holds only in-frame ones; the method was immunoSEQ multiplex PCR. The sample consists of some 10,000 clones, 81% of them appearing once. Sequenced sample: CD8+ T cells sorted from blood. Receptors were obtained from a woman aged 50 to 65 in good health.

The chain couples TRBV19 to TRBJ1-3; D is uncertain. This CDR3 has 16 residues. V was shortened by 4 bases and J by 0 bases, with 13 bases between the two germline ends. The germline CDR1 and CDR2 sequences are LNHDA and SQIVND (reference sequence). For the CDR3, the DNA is TGTGCCAGTAGTAGGCCGGGGATCCACTCTGGAAACACCATATATTTT. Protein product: CASSRPGIHSGNTIYF.

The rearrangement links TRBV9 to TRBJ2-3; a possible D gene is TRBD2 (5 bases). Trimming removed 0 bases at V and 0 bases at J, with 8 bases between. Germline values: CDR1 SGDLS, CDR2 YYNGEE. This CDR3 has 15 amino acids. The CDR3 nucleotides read TGTGCCAGCAGCGTAGCTCTAGCTAGCACAGATACGCAGTATTTT. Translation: CASSVALASTDTQYF.

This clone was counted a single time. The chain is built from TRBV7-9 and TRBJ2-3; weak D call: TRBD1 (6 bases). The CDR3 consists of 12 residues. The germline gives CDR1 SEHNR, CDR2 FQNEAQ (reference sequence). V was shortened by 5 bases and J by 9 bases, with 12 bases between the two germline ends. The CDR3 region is CASSPTGLTQYF. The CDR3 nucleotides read TGTGCCAGCAGCCCTACAGGGTTGACGCAGTATTTT.

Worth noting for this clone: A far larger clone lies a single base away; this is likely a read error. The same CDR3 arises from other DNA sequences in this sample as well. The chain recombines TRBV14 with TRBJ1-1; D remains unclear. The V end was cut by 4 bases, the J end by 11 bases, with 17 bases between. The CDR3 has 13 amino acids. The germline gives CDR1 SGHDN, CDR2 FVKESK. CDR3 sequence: CASSLRRRGRAFF. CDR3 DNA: TGTGCCAGCAGCCTTCGAAGGCGGGGTAGGGCTTTCTTT.

Here the CDR3 reads CASSLVAGLETQYF. CDR3 nucleotides: TGTGCCAGCAGCTTAGTCGCAGGGTTGGAGACCCAGTACTTC. The chain joins TRBV11-2 to TRBJ2-5, with a weak D call TRBD1 (5 bases). V was trimmed by 1 base and J by 5 bases, leaving 11 bases between them. This CDR3 has 14 amino acids. The germline CDR1 and CDR2 sequences are SGHAT and FQNNGV. The full variable domain, in which reference TRBV11-2 and TRBJ2-5 provide the parts outside the CDR3, is EAGVAQSPRYKIIEKRQSVAFWCNPISGHATLYWYQQILGQGPKLLIQFQNNGVVDDSQLPKDRFSAERLKGVDSTLKIQPAKLEDSAVYLCASSLVAGLETQYFGPGTRLLVL.

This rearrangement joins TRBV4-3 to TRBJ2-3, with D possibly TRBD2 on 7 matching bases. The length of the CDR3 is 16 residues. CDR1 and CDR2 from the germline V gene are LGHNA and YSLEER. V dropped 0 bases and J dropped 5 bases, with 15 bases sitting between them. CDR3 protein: CASSQDWGGAEDTQYF. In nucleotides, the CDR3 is TGCGCCAGCAGCCAAGATTGGGGGGGCGCGGAAGATACGCAGTATTTT.

The CDR3 sequence is CASSPRTGRDEQFF. The DNA for the CDR3 is TGTGCCAGCAGTCCCAGGACAGGGCGGGATGAGCAGTTCTTC. The chain recombines TRBV28 with TRBJ2-1, with 8 bases fitting TRBD1. Germline CDR1 reads MDHEN; CDR2 reads SYDVKM. CDR3 size: 14 residues. The junction had 8 bases not matched to a gene; V was cut back by 5 bases and J by 8 bases. The variable domain in full, completed from reference TRBV28 and TRBJ2-1, reads DVKVTQSSRYLVKRTGEKVFLECVQDMDHENMFWYRQDPGLGLRLIYFSYDVKMKEKGDIPEGYSVSREKKERFSLILESASTNQTSMYLCASSPRTGRDEQFFGPGTRLTVL.

Here the CDR3 reads CASTPPGLDYEQYF. The CDR3 region has the DNA TGTGCCAGTACCCCACCGGGACTAGACTACGAGCAGTACTTC. The chain recombines TRBV19 with TRBJ2-7; TRBD2 matches at 8 bases. The ends lost 7 bases at V and 3 bases at J; junction bases unmatched: 8. The CDR3 consists of 14 residues. Germline lookup yields CDR1 LNHDA and CDR2 SQIVND (reference sequence).

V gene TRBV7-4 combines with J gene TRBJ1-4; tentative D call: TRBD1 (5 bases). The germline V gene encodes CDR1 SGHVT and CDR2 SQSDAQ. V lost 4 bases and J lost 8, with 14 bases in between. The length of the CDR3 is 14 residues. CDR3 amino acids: CASSSRDFWEKLFF. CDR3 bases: TGTGCCAGCAGCTCGAGGGACTTCTGGGAAAAACTGTTTTTT.

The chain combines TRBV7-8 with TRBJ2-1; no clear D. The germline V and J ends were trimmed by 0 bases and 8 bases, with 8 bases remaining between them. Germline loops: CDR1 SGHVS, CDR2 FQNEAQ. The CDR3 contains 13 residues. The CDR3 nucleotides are TGTGCCAGCAGCTTAGCTACTGGTTATGAGCAGTTCTTC. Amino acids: CASSLATGYEQFF.

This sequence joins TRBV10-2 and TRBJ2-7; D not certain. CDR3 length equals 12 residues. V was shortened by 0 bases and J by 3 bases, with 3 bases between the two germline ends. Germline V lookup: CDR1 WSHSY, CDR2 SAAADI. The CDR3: CASSESYYEQYF. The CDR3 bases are TGCGCCAGCAGTGAGTCTTACTACGAGCAGTACTTC.

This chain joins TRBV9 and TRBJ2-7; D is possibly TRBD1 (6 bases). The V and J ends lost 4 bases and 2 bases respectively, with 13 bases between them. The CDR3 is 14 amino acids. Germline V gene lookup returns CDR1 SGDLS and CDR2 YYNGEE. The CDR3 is CASSTGQVPYEQYF. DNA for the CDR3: TGTGCCAGCAGCACGGGACAAGTCCCCTACGAGCAGTACTTC.

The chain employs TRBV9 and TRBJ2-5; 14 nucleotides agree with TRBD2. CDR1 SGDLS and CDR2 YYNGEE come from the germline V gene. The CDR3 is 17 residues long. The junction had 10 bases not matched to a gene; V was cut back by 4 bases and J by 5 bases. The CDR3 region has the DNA TGTGCCAGCAGCACGGGACTAGCGGGAGAGTTTGGGGAGACCCAGTACTTC. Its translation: CASSTGLAGEFGETQYF.

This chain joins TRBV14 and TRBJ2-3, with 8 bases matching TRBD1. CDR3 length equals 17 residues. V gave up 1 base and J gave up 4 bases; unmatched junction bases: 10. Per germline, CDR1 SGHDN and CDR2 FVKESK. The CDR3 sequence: CASSQGYSRGQADTQYF. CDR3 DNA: TGTGCCAGCAGCCAAGGCTATTCCAGGGGGCAGGCAGATACGCAGTATTTT.

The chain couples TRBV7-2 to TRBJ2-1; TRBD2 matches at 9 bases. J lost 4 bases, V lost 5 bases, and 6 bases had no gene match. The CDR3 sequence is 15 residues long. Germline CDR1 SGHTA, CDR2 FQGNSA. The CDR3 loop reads CASSTIAGDYNEQFF. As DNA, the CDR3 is TGTGCCAGCAGCACAATAGCGGGGGATTACAATGAGCAGTTCTTC. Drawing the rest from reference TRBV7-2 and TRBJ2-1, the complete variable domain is GAGVSQSPSNKVTEKGKDVELRCDPISGHTALYWYRQSLGQGLEFLIYFQGNSAPDKSGLPSDRFSAERTGGSVSTLTIQRTQQEDSAVYLCASSTIAGDYNEQFFGPGTRLTVL.

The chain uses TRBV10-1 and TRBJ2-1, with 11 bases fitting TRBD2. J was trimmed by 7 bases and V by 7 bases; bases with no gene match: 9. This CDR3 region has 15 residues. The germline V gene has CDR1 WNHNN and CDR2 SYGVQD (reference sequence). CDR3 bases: TGCGCCAGCACTGCGACTAGCGGGACGCTAAATGAGCAGTTCTTC. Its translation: CASTATSGTLNEQFF.

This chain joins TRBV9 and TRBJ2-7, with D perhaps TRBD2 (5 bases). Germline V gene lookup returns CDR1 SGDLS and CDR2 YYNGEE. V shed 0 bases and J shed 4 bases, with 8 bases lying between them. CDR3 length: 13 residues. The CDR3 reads CASSVGSVYEQYF. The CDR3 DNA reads TGTGCCAGCAGCGTAGGTAGCGTGTACGAGCAGTACTTC. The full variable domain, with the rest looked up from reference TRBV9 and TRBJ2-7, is DSGVTQTPKHLITATGQRVTLRCSPRSGDLSVYWYQQSLDQGLQFLIQYYNGEERAKGNILERFSAQQFPDLHSELNLSSLELGDSALYFCASSVGSVYEQYFGPGTRLTVT.

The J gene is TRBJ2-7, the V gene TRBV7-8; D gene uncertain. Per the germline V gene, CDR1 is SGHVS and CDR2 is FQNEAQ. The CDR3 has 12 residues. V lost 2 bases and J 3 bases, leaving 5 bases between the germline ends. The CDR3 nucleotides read TGTGCCAGCAGCTTAAGAGTCTACGAGCAGTACTTC. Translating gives CASSLRVYEQYF.

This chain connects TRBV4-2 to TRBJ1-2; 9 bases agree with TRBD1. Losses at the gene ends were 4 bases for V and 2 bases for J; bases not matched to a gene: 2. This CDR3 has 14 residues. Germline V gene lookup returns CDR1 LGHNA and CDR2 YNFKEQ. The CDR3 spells CASSPGQGNYGYTF. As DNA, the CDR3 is TGTGCCAGCAGCCCCGGACAGGGGAACTATGGCTACACCTTC.

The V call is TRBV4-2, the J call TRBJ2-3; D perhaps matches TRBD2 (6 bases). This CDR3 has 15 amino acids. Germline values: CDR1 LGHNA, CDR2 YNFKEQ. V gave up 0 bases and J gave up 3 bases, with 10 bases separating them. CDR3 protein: CASSQERRATDTQYF. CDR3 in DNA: TGTGCCAGCAGCCAAGAGAGGAGGGCAACAGATACGCAGTATTTT.

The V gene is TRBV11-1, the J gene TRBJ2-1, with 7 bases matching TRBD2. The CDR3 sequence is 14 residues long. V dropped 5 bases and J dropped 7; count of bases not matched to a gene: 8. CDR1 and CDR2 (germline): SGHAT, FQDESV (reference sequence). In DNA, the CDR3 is TGTGCCAGCAGCGGTGGGGGGGGGAGGAATGAGCAGTTCTTC. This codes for CASSGGGGRNEQFF.

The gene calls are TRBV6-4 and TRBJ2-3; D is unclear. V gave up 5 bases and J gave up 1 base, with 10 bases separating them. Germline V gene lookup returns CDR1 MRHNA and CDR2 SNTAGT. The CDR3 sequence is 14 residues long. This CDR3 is CASSPTSGTDTQYF. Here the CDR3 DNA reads TGTGCCAGCAGTCCTACTTCGGGCACAGATACGCAGTATTTT.

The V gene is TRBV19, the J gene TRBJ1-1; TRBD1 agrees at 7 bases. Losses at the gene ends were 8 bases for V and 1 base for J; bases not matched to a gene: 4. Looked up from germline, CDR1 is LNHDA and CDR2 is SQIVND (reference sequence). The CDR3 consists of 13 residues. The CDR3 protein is CASDRVPNTEAFF. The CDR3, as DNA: TGTGCCAGTGACAGGGTGCCGAACACTGAAGCTTTCTTT.

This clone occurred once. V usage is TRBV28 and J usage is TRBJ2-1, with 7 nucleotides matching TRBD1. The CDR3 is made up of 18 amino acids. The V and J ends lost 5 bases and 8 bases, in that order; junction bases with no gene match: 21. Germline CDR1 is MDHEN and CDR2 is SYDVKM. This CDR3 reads CASSTYRGLHRGRDEQFF. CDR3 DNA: TGTGCCAGCAGTACATATAGGGGGCTTCACCGAGGTCGGGATGAGCAGTTCTTC. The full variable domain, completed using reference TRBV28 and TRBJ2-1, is DVKVTQSSRYLVKRTGEKVFLECVQDMDHENMFWYRQDPGLGLRLIYFSYDVKMKEKGDIPEGYSVSREKKERFSLILESASTNQTSMYLCASSTYRGLHRGRDEQFFGPGTRLTVL.

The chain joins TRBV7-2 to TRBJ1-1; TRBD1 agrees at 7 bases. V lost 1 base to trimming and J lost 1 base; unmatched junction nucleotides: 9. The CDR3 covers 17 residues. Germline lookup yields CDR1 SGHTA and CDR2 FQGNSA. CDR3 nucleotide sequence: TGTGCCAGCAGCTTAGATCTGTGGACAGGTAGGAACACTGAAGCTTTCTTT. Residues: CASSLDLWTGRNTEAFF.

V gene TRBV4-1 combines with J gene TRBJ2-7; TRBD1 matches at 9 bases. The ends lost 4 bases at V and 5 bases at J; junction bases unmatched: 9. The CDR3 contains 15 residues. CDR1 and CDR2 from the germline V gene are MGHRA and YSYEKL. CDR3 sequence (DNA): TGCGCCAGCAGCCCATCGGGACAGGGTTTGGACGAGCAGTACTTC. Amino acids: CASSPSGQGLDEQYF.

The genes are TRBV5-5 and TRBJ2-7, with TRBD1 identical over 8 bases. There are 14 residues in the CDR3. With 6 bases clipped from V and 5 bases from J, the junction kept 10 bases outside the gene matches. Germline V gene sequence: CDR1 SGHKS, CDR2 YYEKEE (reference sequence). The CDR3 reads CASTKQGVGHEQYF. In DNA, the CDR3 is TGTGCCAGCACCAAACAGGGGGTCGGGCACGAGCAGTACTTC.

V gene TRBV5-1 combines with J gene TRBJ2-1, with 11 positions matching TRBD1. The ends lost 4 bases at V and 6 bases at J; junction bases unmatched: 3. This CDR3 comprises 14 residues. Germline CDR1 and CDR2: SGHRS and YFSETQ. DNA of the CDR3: TGCGCCAGCAGCCTGGGACAGGGGGGCAATGAGCAGTTCTTC. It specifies CASSLGQGGNEQFF.

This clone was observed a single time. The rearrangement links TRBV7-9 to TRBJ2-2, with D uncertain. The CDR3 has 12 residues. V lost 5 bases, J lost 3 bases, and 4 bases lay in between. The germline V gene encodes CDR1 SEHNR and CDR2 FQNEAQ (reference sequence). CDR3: CASSLDTGELFF. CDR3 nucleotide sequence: TGTGCCAGCAGCCTCGACACCGGGGAGCTGTTTTTT.